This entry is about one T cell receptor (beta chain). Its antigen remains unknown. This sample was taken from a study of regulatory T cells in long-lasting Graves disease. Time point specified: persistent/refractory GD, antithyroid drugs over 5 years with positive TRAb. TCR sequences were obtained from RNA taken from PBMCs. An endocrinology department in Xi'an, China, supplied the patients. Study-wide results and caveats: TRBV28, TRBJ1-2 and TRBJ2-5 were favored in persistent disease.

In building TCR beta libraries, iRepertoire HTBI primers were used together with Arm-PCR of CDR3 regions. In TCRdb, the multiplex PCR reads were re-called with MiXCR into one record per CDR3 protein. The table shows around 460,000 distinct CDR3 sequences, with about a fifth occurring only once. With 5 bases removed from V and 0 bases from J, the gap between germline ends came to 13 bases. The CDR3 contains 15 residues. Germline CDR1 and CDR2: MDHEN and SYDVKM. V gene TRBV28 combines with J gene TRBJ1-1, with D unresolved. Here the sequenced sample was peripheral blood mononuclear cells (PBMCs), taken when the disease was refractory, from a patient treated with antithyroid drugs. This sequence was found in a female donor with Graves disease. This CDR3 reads CASSPLQFMNTEAFF. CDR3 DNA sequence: TGTGCCAGCAGTCCGCTCCAGTTCATGAACACTGAAGCTTTCTTT.